This TCR beta chain is drawn from a study of blood T cell repertoires in COVID-19. Overall study: The United States, Italy and Spain were the sources of the acute and convalescent COVID-19 samples. PBMCs, B-cell-depleted T cells, or T cells provided the cDNA or gDNA that made up the material.

In the original workflow: By means of reference gene primer amplification, nucleated cell counts were estimated. The method was immunoSEQ multiplex PCR; TCRdb's version includes in-frame clones alone and lacks a portion of them. V and J calls and clone size are given by that table; D and trimming were obtained from the DNA. The data hold over 110,000 clones, with approximately 84% observed a single time. The sample holds one count of this clone. Germline V lookup: CDR1 SGHDT, CDR2 YYEEEE. V was pared by 0 bases and J by 10 bases, with 8 bases between. The CDR3 has 12 residues. Sequencing was carried out using PBMCs or T cells enriched from blood (not recorded which). This TCR came from a man between 45 and 60 years old in a cohort exposed to, infected with or recovered from COVID-19 (not recorded which). The chain carries TRBV5-6 and TRBJ2-4; no clear D gene. The CDR3 region is CASSLVGEIQYF. The CDR3 nucleotides read TGTGCCAGCAGCTTGGTTGGTGAGATTCAGTACTTC.